This is a list of T cell receptor beta chains from one sample in a study of cytomegalovirus exposure and HLA in healthy donors. Method: immunoSEQ multiplex PCR; TCRdb's copy keeps in-frame clones and lacks some. The table records about 130,000 clones, around 79% of them present only once. Material: PBMCs. The receptor set was obtained from a woman between 40 and 55 years old in good health and CMV-seropositive. Each CDR3 is given with its conserved first and last residue. Fields, in order: CDR3 DNA, CDR3 protein, V gene, clone size, D gene, J gene. D genes are given only for firm matches. A clone size is listed for some rows: how often the clone was seen (once, few, many), or a class if it is expanded.

cdr3_nt: TGTGCCATTGGGAGTAGCGGACTAGCGTACAATGAGCAGTTCTTC
cdr3_aa: CAIGSSGLAYNEQFF
v_call: TRBV10-3
clone_size: once
d_call: TRBD2
j_call: TRBJ2-1

cdr3_nt: TGTGCCAGCAGTTGGAGGACAGGGAACACTGAAGCTTTCTTT
cdr3_aa: CASSWRTGNTEAFF
v_call: TRBV11-2
clone_size: -
d_call: TRBD1
j_call: TRBJ1-1

cdr3_nt: TGTGCCAGCAGCTTAGGGGCTAGCGGGGGGGCCTTTTACAATGAGCAGTTCTTC
cdr3_aa: CASSLGASGGAFYNEQFF
v_call: TRBV7-9
clone_size: few
d_call: TRBD2
j_call: TRBJ2-1

cdr3_nt: TGTGCCAGCAGTTTACGACTAGCGGGAACCGGGGAGCTGTTTTTT
cdr3_aa: CASSLRLAGTGELFF
v_call: TRBV28
clone_size: -
d_call: TRBD2
j_call: TRBJ2-2

cdr3_nt: TGTGCCAGCAGCTCACAGGGTGTCGGTGGCTACACCTTC
cdr3_aa: CASSSQGVGGYTF
v_call: TRBV11-2
clone_size: -
d_call: -
j_call: TRBJ1-2

cdr3_nt: TGCGCCAGCAGCCCCACCGGCGGGAGGGTAGACGAGCAGTACTTC
cdr3_aa: CASSPTGGRVDEQYF
v_call: TRBV5-1
clone_size: -
d_call: TRBD2
j_call: TRBJ2-7

cdr3_nt: TGTGCCAGCTCAGAGGGACTAGCGGGATACAATGAGCAGTTCTTC
cdr3_aa: CASSEGLAGYNEQFF
v_call: TRBV18
clone_size: -
d_call: TRBD2
j_call: TRBJ2-1

cdr3_nt: TGTGCCAGCAGTTTGTACGGGGCGGGAAACACTGAAGCTTTCTTT
cdr3_aa: CASSLYGAGNTEAFF
v_call: TRBV28
clone_size: -
d_call: -
j_call: TRBJ1-1

cdr3_nt: TGTGCCAGCAGCTTATCTTTGGGACTATTCTCAGAGACCCAGTACTTC
cdr3_aa: CASSLSLGLFSETQYF
v_call: TRBV7-2
clone_size: once
d_call: TRBD2
j_call: TRBJ2-5

cdr3_nt: TGTGCCAGCAGCTCTTTAGACCCCCCGGGAGGACCTTATGGCTACACCTTC
cdr3_aa: CASSSLDPPGGPYGYTF
v_call: TRBV11-2
clone_size: -
d_call: -
j_call: TRBJ1-2

cdr3_nt: TGTGCCAGCAGCCCGCGGTTCGGGGCGGGGGGTTACAATGAGCAGTTCTTC
cdr3_aa: CASSPRFGAGGYNEQFF
v_call: TRBV9
clone_size: -
d_call: TRBD2
j_call: TRBJ2-1

cdr3_nt: TGTGCCAGCAGTTATCAGGGTTTCGGGCCGGCTTTC
cdr3_aa: CASSYQGFGPAF
v_call: TRBV28
clone_size: -
d_call: -
j_call: TRBJ1-2

cdr3_nt: TGCGCCAGCAGCTCGGAGGGACAGGGAAAAAGGGAGCAGTACTTC
cdr3_aa: CASSSEGQGKREQYF
v_call: TRBV5-1
clone_size: -
d_call: TRBD1
j_call: TRBJ2-7

cdr3_nt: TGTGCCAGCAGCAGGGGGGACACTGAAGCTTTCTTT
cdr3_aa: CASSRGDTEAFF
v_call: TRBV6-5
clone_size: -
d_call: TRBD1
j_call: TRBJ1-1

cdr3_nt: TGCGCCAGCAGCCAAGTTGAGGGAGACTATGGCTACGCCTTC
cdr3_aa: CASSQVEGDYGYAF
v_call: TRBV4-3
clone_size: -
d_call: -
j_call: TRBJ1-2

cdr3_nt: TGTGCCAGCAGCTTTCAGGGGGTAGACACTGAAGCTTTCTTT
cdr3_aa: CASSFQGVDTEAFF
v_call: TRBV9
clone_size: -
d_call: TRBD1
j_call: TRBJ1-1

cdr3_nt: TGTGCCAGCAGTGAGAGGCGGTCCCCCTCCTACAATGAGCAGTTCTTC
cdr3_aa: CASSERRSPSYNEQFF
v_call: TRBV2
clone_size: -
d_call: -
j_call: TRBJ2-1

cdr3_nt: TGCGCCAGCAGCCAAAATGCACCGGGACAGGGCTATGGCTACACCTTC
cdr3_aa: CASSQNAPGQGYGYTF
v_call: TRBV4-3
clone_size: -
d_call: TRBD1
j_call: TRBJ1-2

cdr3_nt: TGCGCCAGCAGCTGGAATTCGGACAGTCATGGCTACACCTTC
cdr3_aa: CASSWNSDSHGYTF
v_call: TRBV5-1
clone_size: -
d_call: -
j_call: TRBJ1-2

cdr3_nt: TGTGCCAGCAGTCCCACGGCGGGGAATTCACCCCTCCACTTT
cdr3_aa: CASSPTAGNSPLHF
v_call: TRBV6-5
clone_size: -
d_call: -
j_call: TRBJ1-6

cdr3_nt: TGTGCCAGCAGCTTAGTCTCGGGGAGGCGGGACACCGGGGAGCTGTTTTTT
cdr3_aa: CASSLVSGRRDTGELFF
v_call: TRBV13
clone_size: -
d_call: -
j_call: TRBJ2-2

cdr3_nt: TGCGCCAGCAGCTCCGCGACTAGCGGGGGGACCGGGGAGCTGTTTTTT
cdr3_aa: CASSSATSGGTGELFF
v_call: TRBV4-3
clone_size: few
d_call: TRBD2
j_call: TRBJ2-2